This TCR beta chain comes out of a study of blood T cell repertoires in COVID-19. Study summary: Both acute and convalescent COVID-19 samples were obtained from the United States, Italy and Spain. T cells, B-cell-depleted T cells, or PBMCs provided the cDNA or gDNA that served as material.

Authors' processing steps: Cell counts per sample came from amplifying reference gene primers. Using immunoSEQ multiplex PCR, the repertoire was profiled, and TCRdb retains in-frame clones only, with some absent. D and trimming come from the DNA, and the V and J calls and clone size come from that table. Counted here are about 88,000 clones, about 88% occurring once; the ten biggest clones make up roughly 2.8%. Germline V lookup: CDR1 SGHTA, CDR2 FQGNSA. V shed 4 bases, J shed 5 bases, and the junction held 4 bases outside the gene matches. The CDR3 extends over 16 amino acids. The chain employs TRBV7-2 and TRBJ2-5, with TRBD2 matching 16 bases. The origin of this receptor is a woman aged 80 or older with acute or convalescent COVID-19. Source material: peripheral blood. Here the CDR3 reads CASSSPGLAGGETQYF. The CDR3 DNA is TGTGCCAGCAGCTCCCCGGGACTAGCGGGAGGGGAGACCCAGTACTTC.